This paragraph covers one TCR beta chain sequence. Its antigen is unidentified. These data originate in a study of OX40 agonist ivuxolimab in advanced cancers. Study-wide findings and caveats: Clones of CD4+ and CD8+ blood T cells grew by week 6 at doses of 0.1 to 3.0 mg/kg. The antigen specificity of the peripheral T cells (those that were expanded) was not determined.

TCRdb's copy holds only in-frame clones and misses some; the assay was immunoSEQ multiplex PCR. The sample lists under 200,000 clones, approximately 94% occurring once. This TCR was recovered from an adult with an advanced solid tumor such as melanoma, head and neck, liver or kidney cancer. The sequencing used CD4+ or CD8+ T cells sorted from blood, collected in a trial of the OX40 agonist ivuxolimab.

The CDR3 bases are TGTGCCAGCAGTTACTCGCCTAGACCCGTGATTGAAACGCAGTATTTT. Its translation: CASSYSPRPVIETQYF. This rearrangement joins TRBV6-5 to TRBJ2-3; no reliable D call. CDR1 and CDR2 (germline): MNHEY, SVGAGI. The CDR3 totals 16 residues. V was shortened by 0 bases and J by 9 bases, with 19 bases between the two germline ends.